These T cell receptor beta chains were read from a single sample in a study of T cell changes during pregnancy in multiple sclerosis. Libraries were prepared by immunoSEQ multiplex PCR; TCRdb keeps only in-frame clonotypes and omits some of them. The data contain 60,000 to 70,000 clones, around 92% of them singletons. The sequencing here drew on peripheral blood, taken in the third trimester of pregnancy. Receptor source: a female donor in good health, enrolled as a control in a pregnancy study. The CDR3 runs from the conserved cysteine through the conserved F or W. The order of the fields is clone size, J gene, V gene, D gene, CDR3 protein. D genes are given only for firm matches. Only part of the rows carry a size: once, few, many, or a class if the clone is expanded.

once | TRBJ1-2 | TRBV30 | NA | CAWSGGPYGYTF
NA | TRBJ1-1 | TRBV29-1 | NA | CSAILLGAMNTEAFF
NA | TRBJ2-7 | TRBV9 | TRBD2 | CASSVGDSTSGVSYEQYF
NA | TRBJ2-2 | TRBV18 | TRBD1 | CASSRGQVRTGELFF
once | TRBJ1-2 | TRBV30 | TRBD1 | CAWRAPGQGGYGYTF
NA | TRBJ2-5 | TRBV10-1 | NA | CASSEQFQETQYF
NA | TRBJ2-3 | TRBV30 | TRBD2 | CAGTSGGLDTQYF
NA | TRBJ2-2 | TRBV5-5 | NA | CASSFGGGPGELFF
NA | TRBJ2-5 | TRBV28 | NA | CASRKQEGRETQYF
NA | TRBJ2-7 | TRBV27 | NA | CASTPSVSPYEQYF
NA | TRBJ2-7 | TRBV28 | TRBD2 | CASSVWVAGENEQYF
NA | TRBJ2-7 | TRBV2 | TRBD1 | CASSFTGDYEQYF
NA | TRBJ1-3 | TRBV19 | NA | CASSIVEASGNTIYF
NA | TRBJ1-1 | TRBV5-4 | TRBD1 | CASSLGGTGDTEAFF
NA | TRBJ2-1 | TRBV10-3 | NA | CASMTGRSGVSDEQFF
NA | TRBJ1-1 | TRBV13 | TRBD1 | CASSFRDRGVGTEAFF
NA | TRBJ1-2 | TRBV27 | NA | CASSSGYGYTF
NA | TRBJ1-1 | TRBV15 | NA | CATKRGLAEAFF
NA | TRBJ2-1 | TRBV19 | TRBD2 | CASSIVERGGANEQFF
NA | TRBJ1-2 | TRBV11-2 | TRBD1 | CASSPDWTGENGYTF
NA | TRBJ2-1 | TRBV7-9 | TRBD2 | CASSLGLAGLNEQFF
NA | TRBJ2-7 | TRBV6-6 | NA | CASSYSIRQGGEQYF
NA | TRBJ1-6 | TRBV6-5 | NA | CASSYSVAGGSPLHF
NA | TRBJ2-2 | TRBV5-4 | NA | CASSLEQNTGELFF
NA | TRBJ2-2 | TRBV27 | NA | CASSSGDWINTGELFF
NA | TRBJ1-1 | TRBV6-4 | TRBD1 | CARPGQSPFF
NA | TRBJ2-7 | TRBV29-1 | TRBD1 | CSVEVWLRQGDSYEQYF
NA | TRBJ2-3 | TRBV6-1 | NA | CASSEVGRRFPPDTQYF
NA | TRBJ1-1 | TRBV5-4 | NA | CASSFGQAEAFF
once | TRBJ1-1 | TRBV9 | NA | CASSVGSVMNTEAFF
NA | TRBJ1-2 | TRBV29-1 | NA | CSVAPSDRRYEGYTF
NA | TRBJ2-7 | TRBV19 | NA | CASSMSQGSPYEQYF
NA | TRBJ2-1 | TRBV5-6 | NA | CASRFDTYNEQFF
NA | TRBJ2-7 | TRBV7-9 | NA | CASSHPRTRSSYEQYF
NA | TRBJ2-7 | TRBV4-1 | TRBD2 | CASSQSGTRGYEQYF
NA | TRBJ2-7 | TRBV18 | NA | CASSPQRGGNRIIYEQYF
NA | TRBJ2-3 | TRBV7-9 | NA | CASSLGLAGTDTQYF
NA | TRBJ1-5 | TRBV10-3 | TRBD1 | CAIRTGENQPQHF
NA | TRBJ2-3 | TRBV11-2 | TRBD2 | CASSLVVGGAGRTQYF
NA | TRBJ2-7 | TRBV2 | TRBD1 | CASSYLQGAGVYEQYF
NA | TRBJ2-3 | TRBV20-1 | NA | CSGGDEDTQYF
NA | TRBJ2-5 | TRBV5-1 | TRBD2 | CASSAGGTPQETQYF
NA | TRBJ2-5 | TRBV11-2 | TRBD2 | CASRNPGLAQETQYF
NA | TRBJ1-2 | TRBV19 | NA | CASSRYGTQNYGYTF
NA | TRBJ1-1 | TRBV7-3 | NA | CASSSAGATEAFF
NA | TRBJ2-2 | TRBV7-9 | NA | CASSFARGELFF
once | TRBJ2-1 | TRBV27 | TRBD2 | CASSWGTNNEQFF
once | TRBJ1-2 | TRBV5-4 | NA | CASSFEGYTF
once | TRBJ1-1 | TRBV11-2 | TRBD1 | CASRKAGQGARNTEAFF
NA | TRBJ1-4 | TRBV2 | TRBD1 | CASSERTGAEKLFF
NA | TRBJ2-3 | TRBV5-1 | TRBD1 | CASSQDRGTDTQYF
once | TRBJ1-2 | TRBV9 | NA | CASSPTGLVGYTF
NA | TRBJ2-3 | TRBV30 | NA | CAWSKGGVFQDTQYF
NA | TRBJ1-4 | TRBV6-1 | NA | CASSRVEKLFF
NA | TRBJ2-5 | TRBV7-9 | TRBD2 | CASSSGLAGGWSLQETQYF